One and the same sample provided the 5 T cell receptor beta chains below, sequenced in a study of blood T cell repertoires in COVID-19. Here immunoSEQ multiplex PCR was the method, and the copy in TCRdb shows in-frame clones only, minus some. The sample includes approximately 98,000 clones, under 85% of them seen just once. Sequencing input: peripheral blood. These receptors were obtained from a woman in her 70s with acute or convalescent COVID-19.

This chain joins TRBV6-2 or TRBV6-3 and TRBJ2-7; 7 nucleotides agree with TRBD1. In germline, CDR1 is MNHEY, CDR2 SVGEGT. The CDR3 covers 14 residues. The trim removed 2 bases at V and 6 bases at J, leaving 7 bases unmatched. The CDR3 protein is CASSYAQGDSEQYV. The CDR3 DNA reads as TGTGCCAGCAGTTACGCGCAGGGGGACAGCGAGCAGTACGTC.

The chain joins TRBV6-2 or TRBV6-3 to TRBJ2-3, with 8 nucleotides matching TRBD2. Germline CDR1 and CDR2: MNHEY and SVGEGT. The CDR3 consists of 17 residues. J gave up 2 bases and V 0 bases, and 7 bases lay outside the gene matches. The CDR3, as DNA: TGTGCCAGCAGTTACTCGATGAAGCGGGGGTCCACAGATACGCAGTATTTT. Protein: CASSYSMKRGSTDTQYF.

The CDR3 coding sequence is TGCAGCGTTGCCCAGACAGGCTCTGGAAACACCATATATTTT. Translation gives CSVAQTGSGNTIYF. The chain carries TRBV29-1 and TRBJ1-3; D is perhaps TRBD1 (6 bases). The CDR3 consists of 14 residues. Germline V gives CDR1 SQVTM, CDR2 ANQGSEA. Trimming took off 4 bases at V and 0 bases at J, with 10 bases between the two ends.

This chain connects TRBV7-2 to TRBJ1-2; 9 nucleotides match TRBD1. The V and J ends lost 4 bases and 0 bases, in that order; junction bases with no gene match: 12. The germline V gene has CDR1 SGHTA and CDR2 FQGNSA. CDR3 size: 18 residues. The CDR3 sequence: CASSSLGTGPDSNYGYTF. CDR3 coding DNA: TGTGCCAGCAGCTCCCTCGGGACAGGGCCTGACTCTAACTATGGCTACACCTTC.

V gene TRBV6-5 combines with J gene TRBJ2-1, with TRBD1 as a possible D gene (6 bases). V dropped 8 bases and J dropped 8 bases, with 13 bases sitting between them. CDR1 and CDR2 from the germline V gene are MNHEY and SVGAGI. This CDR3 spans 12 amino acids. The CDR3 loop reads CASGKQGHEQFF. In DNA form, the CDR3 reads TGTGCCAGCGGGAAACAGGGCCATGAGCAGTTCTTC.